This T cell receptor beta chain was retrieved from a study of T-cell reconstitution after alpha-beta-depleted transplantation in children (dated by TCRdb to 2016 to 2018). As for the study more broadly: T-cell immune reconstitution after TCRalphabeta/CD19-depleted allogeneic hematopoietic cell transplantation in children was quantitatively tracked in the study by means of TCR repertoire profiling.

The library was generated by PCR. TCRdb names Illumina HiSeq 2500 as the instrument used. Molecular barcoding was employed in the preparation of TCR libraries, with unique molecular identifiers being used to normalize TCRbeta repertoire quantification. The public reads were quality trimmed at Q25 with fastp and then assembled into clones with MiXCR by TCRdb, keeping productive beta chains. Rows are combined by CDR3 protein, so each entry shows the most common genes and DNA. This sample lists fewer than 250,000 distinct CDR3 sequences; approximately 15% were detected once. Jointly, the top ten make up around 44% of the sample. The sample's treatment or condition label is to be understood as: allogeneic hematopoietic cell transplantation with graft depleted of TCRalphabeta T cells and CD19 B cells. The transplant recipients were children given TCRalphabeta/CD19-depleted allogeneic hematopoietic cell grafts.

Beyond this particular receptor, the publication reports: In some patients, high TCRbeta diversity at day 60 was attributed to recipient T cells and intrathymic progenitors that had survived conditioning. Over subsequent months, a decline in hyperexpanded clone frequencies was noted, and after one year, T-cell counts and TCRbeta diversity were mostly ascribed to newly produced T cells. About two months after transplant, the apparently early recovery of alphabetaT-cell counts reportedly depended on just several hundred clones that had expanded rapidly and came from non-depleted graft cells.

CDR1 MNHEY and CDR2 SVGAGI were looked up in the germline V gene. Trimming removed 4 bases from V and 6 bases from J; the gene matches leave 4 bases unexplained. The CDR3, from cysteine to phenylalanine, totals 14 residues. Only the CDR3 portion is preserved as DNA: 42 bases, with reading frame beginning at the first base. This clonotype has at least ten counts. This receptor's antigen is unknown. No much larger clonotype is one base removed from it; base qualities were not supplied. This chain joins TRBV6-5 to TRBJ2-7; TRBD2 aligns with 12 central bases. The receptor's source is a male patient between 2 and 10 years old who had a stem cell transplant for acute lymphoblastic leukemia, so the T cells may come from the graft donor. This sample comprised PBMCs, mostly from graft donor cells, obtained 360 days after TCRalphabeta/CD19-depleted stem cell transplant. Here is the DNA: TGTGCCAGCAGTTTTGGACTAGCGGGGACCGAGCAGTACTTC. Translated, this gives CASSFGLAGTEQYF.